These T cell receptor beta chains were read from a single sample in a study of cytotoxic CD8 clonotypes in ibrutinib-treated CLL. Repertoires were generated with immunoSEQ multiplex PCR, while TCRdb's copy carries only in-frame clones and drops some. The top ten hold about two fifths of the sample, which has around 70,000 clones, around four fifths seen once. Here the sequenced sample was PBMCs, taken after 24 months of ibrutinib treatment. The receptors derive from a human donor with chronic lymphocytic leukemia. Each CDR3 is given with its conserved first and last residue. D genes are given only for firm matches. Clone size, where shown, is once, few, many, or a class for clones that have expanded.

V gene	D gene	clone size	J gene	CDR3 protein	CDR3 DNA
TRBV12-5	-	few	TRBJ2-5	CASATQGYQETQYF	TGTGCTAGTGCCACACAAGGGTACCAAGAGACCCAGTACTTC
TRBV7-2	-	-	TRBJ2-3	CASSLMGGHSTDTQYF	TGTGCCAGCAGCTTAATGGGGGGACACAGCACAGATACGCAGTATTTT
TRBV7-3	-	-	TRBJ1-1	CASSLTSVNTEAFF	TGTGCCAGCAGCTTAACGTCAGTGAACACTGAAGCTTTCTTT
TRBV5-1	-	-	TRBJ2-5	CASSLVRVQETQYF	TGCGCCAGCAGCTTGGTGCGGGTCCAAGAGACCCAGTACTTC
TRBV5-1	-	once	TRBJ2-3	CASSPFYSSTDTQYF	TGCGCCAGCAGCCCATTTTACTCAAGCACAGATACGCAGTATTTT
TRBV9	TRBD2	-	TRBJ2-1	CASTKTSGSSYEQFF	TGTGCCAGCACCAAAACTAGCGGGAGTAGCTATGAGCAGTTCTTC
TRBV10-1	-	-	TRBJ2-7	CASSESGAYEQYF	TGCGCCAGCAGTGAGTCGGGAGCCTACGAGCAGTACTTC
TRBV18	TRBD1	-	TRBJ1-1	CASSQITGALNTEAFF	TGTGCCAGCTCGCAAATCACAGGGGCCCTGAACACTGAAGCTTTCTTT
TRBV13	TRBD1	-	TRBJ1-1	CASSRDRVTEAFF	TGTGCCAGCAGCCGGGACAGGGTCACTGAAGCTTTCTTT
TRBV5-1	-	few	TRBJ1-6	CASSLSTGNSPLHF	TGCGCCAGCAGCTTGTCTACAGGGAATTCACCCCTCCACTTT
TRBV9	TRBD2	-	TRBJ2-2	CASSVSGGNTGELFF	TGTGCCAGCAGCGTATCGGGGGGGAACACCGGGGAGCTGTTTTTT
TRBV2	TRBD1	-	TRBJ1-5	CASAGQGIDQPQHF	TGTGCCAGCGCGGGACAGGGGATTGATCAGCCCCAGCATTTT
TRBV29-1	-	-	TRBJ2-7	CSVAQVNSYEQYF	TGCAGCGTTGCACAGGTTAATTCCTACGAGCAGTACTTC
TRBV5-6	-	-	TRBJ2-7	CASSFGTNYEQYF	TGTGCCAGCAGCTTTGGGACAAACTACGAGCAGTACTTC
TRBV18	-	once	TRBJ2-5	CASSPGDGETQYF	TGTGCCAGCTCACCAGGGGATGGGGAGACCCAGTACTTC
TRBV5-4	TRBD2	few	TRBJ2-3	CASSLGLAPDTQYF	TGTGCCAGCAGCTTGGGACTAGCTCCAGATACGCAGTATTTT
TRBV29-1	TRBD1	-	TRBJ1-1	CSVVKGARGTEAFF	TGCAGCGTTGTTAAGGGGGCGCGTGGCACTGAAGCTTTCTTT
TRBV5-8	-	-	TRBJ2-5	CASSAGRYSQETQYF	TGTGCCAGCAGCGCGGGACGTTACAGCCAAGAGACCCAGTACTTC
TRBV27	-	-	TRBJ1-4	CASSARGRTNEKLFF	TGTGCCAGCAGCGCTAGGGGGAGGACTAATGAAAAACTGTTTTTT
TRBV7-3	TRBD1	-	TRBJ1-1	CASSISRGSPEAFF	TGTGCCAGCAGCATATCCAGGGGGTCCCCTGAAGCTTTCTTT
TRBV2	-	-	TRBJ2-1	CASTQGNNEQFF	TGTGCCAGCACGCAAGGAAACAATGAGCAGTTCTTC
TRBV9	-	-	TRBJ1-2	CASSSPGPYGYTF	TGTGCCAGCAGCTCCCCTGGTCCCTATGGCTACACCTTC
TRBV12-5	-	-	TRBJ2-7	CASGSTLGQYF	TGTGCTAGTGGTTCGACTTTGGGGCAGTACTTC
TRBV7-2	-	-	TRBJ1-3	CASSAVGAGSGNTIYF	TGTGCCAGCAGCGCGGTAGGGGCCGGTTCTGGAAACACCATATATTTT
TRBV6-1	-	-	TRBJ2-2	CASWEVNTGELFF	TGTGCCAGCTGGGAAGTGAACACCGGGGAGCTGTTTTTT
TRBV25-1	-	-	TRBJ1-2	CASSEWGSGYTF	TGTGCCAGCAGTGAATGGGGCAGCGGCTACACCTTC
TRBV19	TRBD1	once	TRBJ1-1	CASNPDRGRTEAFF	TGTGCCAGTAACCCGGACAGGGGGCGGACTGAAGCTTTCTTT
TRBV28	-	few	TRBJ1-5	CASDPVGEDQPQHF	TGTGCCAGCGATCCCGTAGGAGAAGATCAGCCCCAGCATTTT
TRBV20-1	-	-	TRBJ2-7	CSAADDYEQYF	TGCAGTGCTGCTGACGATTACGAGCAGTACTTC
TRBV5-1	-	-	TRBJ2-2	CASSLGGSTNTGELFF	TGCGCCAGCAGCTTAGGCGGCTCAACGAACACCGGGGAGCTGTTTTTT
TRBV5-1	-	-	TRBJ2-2	CASRGDNTGELFF	TGCGCCAGCAGAGGGGACAACACCGGGGAGCTGTTTTTT
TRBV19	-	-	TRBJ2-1	CASTRRGSYNEQFF	TGTGCCAGTACTCGGCGAGGGTCCTACAATGAGCAGTTCTTC
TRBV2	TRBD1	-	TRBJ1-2	CASSEGQGYGYTF	TGTGCCAGCAGTGAAGGACAGGGGTATGGCTACACCTTC
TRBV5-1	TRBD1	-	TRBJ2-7	CASSFFSPGQGPYEQYF	TGCGCCAGCAGCTTTTTTTCCCCGGGACAGGGTCCCTACGAGCAGTACTTC
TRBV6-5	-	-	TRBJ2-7	CASSYSLVGAYEQYF	TGTGCCAGCAGTTACTCCCTTGTAGGGGCCTACGAGCAGTACTTC
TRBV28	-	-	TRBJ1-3	CASSSVWRNTIYF	TGTGCCAGCAGCTCCGTATGGCGAAACACCATATATTTT
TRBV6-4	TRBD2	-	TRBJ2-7	CASSVDSGVTYEQYF	TGTGCCAGCAGTGTGGATAGCGGGGTAACCTACGAGCAGTACTTC
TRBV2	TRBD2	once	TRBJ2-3	CASGREERDTQYF	TGTGCCAGCGGCCGGGAGGAGCGAGATACGCAGTATTTT
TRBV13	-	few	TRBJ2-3	CASSADGEAQYF	TGTGCCAGCAGCGCCGACGGAGAGGCGCAGTATTTT
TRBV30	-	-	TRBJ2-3	CAWSRGVVDTQYF	TGTGCCTGGAGTAGGGGGGTCGTGGATACGCAGTATTTT
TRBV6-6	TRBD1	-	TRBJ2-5	CASSYGDRGLGETQYF	TGTGCCAGCAGTTACGGGGACAGGGGTCTGGGAGAGACCCAGTACTTC
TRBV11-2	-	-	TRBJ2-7	CASSVGHIYEQYF	TGTGCCAGCAGCGTGGGACACATCTACGAGCAGTACTTC
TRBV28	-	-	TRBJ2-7	CASSYGPYEQYF	TGTGCCAGCAGTTATGGTCCTTACGAGCAGTACTTC
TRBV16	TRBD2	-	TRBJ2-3	CASSPAGVGTDTQYF	TGTGCCAGCAGCCCAGCGGGAGTTGGGACAGATACGCAGTATTTT
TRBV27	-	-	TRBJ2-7	CATFSDSPYEQYF	TGTGCCACCTTCAGCGACAGCCCCTACGAGCAGTACTTC
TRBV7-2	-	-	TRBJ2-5	CASSLFPGTLDPTQYF	TGTGCCAGCAGCCTCTTCCCCGGGACCCTCGACCCGACCCAGTACTTC
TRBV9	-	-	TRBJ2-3	CASSPTGAGDTQYF	TGTGCCAGCAGCCCTACGGGGGCTGGAGATACGCAGTATTTT
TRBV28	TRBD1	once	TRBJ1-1	CASSPRQGGTEAFF	TGTGCCAGCAGTCCCCGACAGGGAGGGACTGAAGCTTTCTTT
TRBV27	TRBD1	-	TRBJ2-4	CASSLGGQGWDIQYF	TGTGCCAGCAGTTTAGGAGGACAGGGTTGGGACATTCAGTACTTC
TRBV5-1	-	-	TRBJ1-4	CASSLTPATQGQKLFF	TGCGCCAGCAGCTTGACCCCCGCCACGCAGGGCCAAAAACTGTTTTTT
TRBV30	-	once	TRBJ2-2	CAWSPGLIGHYGELFF	TGTGCCTGGAGCCCCGGGCTAATCGGGCATTATGGGGAGCTGTTTTTT
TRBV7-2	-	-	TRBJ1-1	CASSLGQGYTEAFF	TGTGCCAGCAGCTTAGGGCAGGGGTACACTGAAGCTTTCTTT
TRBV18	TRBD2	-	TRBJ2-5	CASSPPSGSGETQYF	TGTGCCAGCTCACCTCCCAGCGGGAGTGGAGAGACCCAGTACTTC
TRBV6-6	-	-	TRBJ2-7	CASSYDSGGTPEQYF	TGTGCCAGCAGTTACGACTCAGGGGGGACCCCTGAGCAGTACTTC
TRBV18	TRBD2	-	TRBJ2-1	CASSGGRGLAGDNEQFF	TGTGCCAGCTCCGGGGGGCGAGGGCTAGCGGGCGACAATGAGCAGTTCTTC
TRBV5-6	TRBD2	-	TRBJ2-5	CASSSDLAGLRETQYF	TGTGCCAGCAGCAGCGATCTAGCGGGACTACGAGAGACCCAGTACTTC
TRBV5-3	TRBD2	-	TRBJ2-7	CARSRPGQTIAGDKYEQYF	TGTGCCAGAAGCAGGCCGGGACAGACAATAGCGGGAGACAAGTACGAGCAGTACTTC
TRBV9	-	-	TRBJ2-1	CASSVGPGLEQFF	TGTGCCAGCAGCGTAGGTCCCGGGCTAGAGCAGTTCTTC
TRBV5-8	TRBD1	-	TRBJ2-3	CASSSRTGGTDTQYF	TGTGCCAGCAGCAGCAGGACAGGGGGCACAGATACGCAGTATTTT
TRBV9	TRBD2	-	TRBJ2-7	CASIVPGGHCRLYEQYF	TGTGCCAGCATTGTCCCGGGAGGTCACTGTAGACTCTACGAGCAGTACTTC